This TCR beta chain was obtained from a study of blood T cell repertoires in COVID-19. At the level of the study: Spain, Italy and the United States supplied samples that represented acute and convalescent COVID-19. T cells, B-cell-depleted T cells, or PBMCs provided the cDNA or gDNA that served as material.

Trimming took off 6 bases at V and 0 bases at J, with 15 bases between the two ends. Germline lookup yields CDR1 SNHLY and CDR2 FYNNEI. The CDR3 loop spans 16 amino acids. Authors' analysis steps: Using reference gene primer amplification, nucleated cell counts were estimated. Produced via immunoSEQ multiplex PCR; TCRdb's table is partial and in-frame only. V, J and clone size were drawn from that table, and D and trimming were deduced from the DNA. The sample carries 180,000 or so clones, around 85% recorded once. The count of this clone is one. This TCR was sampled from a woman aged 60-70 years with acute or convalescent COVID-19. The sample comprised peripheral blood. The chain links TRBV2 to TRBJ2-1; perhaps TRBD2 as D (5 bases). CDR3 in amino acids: CASRRRPLGSYNEQFF. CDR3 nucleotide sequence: TGTGCCAGCAGGAGGAGGCCCCTCGGCTCCTACAATGAGCAGTTCTTC.